The entry that follows covers one T cell receptor (beta chain) sequence. The antigen is undetermined. The data were taken from a study of human T cells and chemical hapten exposure. Points from the study as a whole: The number of TCRs over 1 in 1000 frequency stayed unchanged after DPC.

TCRdb re-derived calls from the RACE reads in MiXCR, one entry per CDR3 protein. The sample records 350,000 to 450,000 distinct CDR3 sequences, about 5.1% being singletons. Germline V CDR1 and CDR2: SGHRS, YFSETQ. The CDR3 has 15 residues. V was trimmed by 0 bases and J by 6 bases, leaving 14 bases between them. The time point was: pre-sensitization, week 0. The treatment was: therapeutic diphenylcyclopropenone sensitization with weekly scalp DPC. The chain recombines TRBV5-1 with TRBJ2-3; maybe TRBD1 (5 bases). This sequence originates from a woman aged 45-65 years with alopecia areata. Some clones in this sample may be carry-over from other donors' samples. The starting material was whole blood, obtained in connection with sensitization to the hapten diphenylcyclopropenone (DPC). Written as DNA, the CDR3 is TGCGCCAGCAGCTTGGGTCCAGGGAAGAGGGATACGCAGTATTTT. As protein: CASSLGPGKRDTQYF. The full variable domain, with the rest looked up from reference TRBV5-1 and TRBJ2-3, is KAGVTQTPRYLIKTRGQQVTLSCSPISGHRSVSWYQQTPGQGLQFLFEYFSETQRNKGNFPGRFSGRQFSNSRSEMNVSTLELGDSALYLCASSLGPGKRDTQYFGPGTRLTVL.